Listed below are T cell receptor beta chains from one sample, sequenced in a study of T-cell memory formation after mild COVID-19. From the 5' RACE reads, TCRdb called clonotypes with MiXCR, one entry per CDR3 protein. The table includes tens of thousands of distinct CDR3 sequences, approximately 30% detected once. Sequenced input: PBMCs or a T cell subset sorted from them (not recorded which). These receptors were taken from a man aged 18 to 30 who had mild COVID-19 (a few samples of this study predate the infection). Cell type and time point are not known. Both conserved end residues are part of each CDR3. The D gene is left open where the match is weak. Some rows mark clone size as missing; the rest say once, few, many or name a class of expanded clone.

CDR3 DNA: TGTGCCATCAGTGACCCTGCGGGGGGACCGGAGACCCAGTACTTC
CDR3 protein: CAISDPAGGPETQYF
clone size: few
J gene: TRBJ2-5
V gene: TRBV10-3
D gene: TRBD2

CDR3 DNA: TGTGCCAGCAGCACTCGGGACAGCCCGGGCACAGATACGCAGTATTTT
CDR3 protein: CASSTRDSPGTDTQYF
clone size: -
J gene: TRBJ2-3
V gene: TRBV13
D gene: TRBD1

CDR3 DNA: TGTGCCAGCAGCTTAGCGGTGGGGGGCCGGGATGAGCAGTTCTTC
CDR3 protein: CASSLAVGGRDEQFF
clone size: -
J gene: TRBJ2-1
V gene: TRBV7-6
D gene: -

CDR3 DNA: TGTGCCACCAGCAGAGATCTGCCGGGACAGGGAATCGGGGAGCTGTTTTTT
CDR3 protein: CATSRDLPGQGIGELFF
clone size: -
J gene: TRBJ2-2
V gene: TRBV15
D gene: TRBD1

CDR3 DNA: TGTGCCAGCAGCCCGCAATACTCTGGGGCCAACGTCCTGACTTTC
CDR3 protein: CASSPQYSGANVLTF
clone size: many
J gene: TRBJ2-6
V gene: TRBV11-3
D gene: -

CDR3 DNA: TGTGCCAGCAGCCCAGGGGCGTACGGAAACACCATATATTTT
CDR3 protein: CASSPGAYGNTIYF
clone size: few
J gene: TRBJ1-3
V gene: TRBV2
D gene: -

CDR3 DNA: TGCGCCAGCAGCCAAGACTGGCAGTACGAGCAGTACTTC
CDR3 protein: CASSQDWQYEQYF
clone size: -
J gene: TRBJ2-7
V gene: TRBV4-1
D gene: -

CDR3 DNA: TGTGCCAGCAGTTACGCCTATAGCGGGGTGGGGAATGAGCAGTTCTTC
CDR3 protein: CASSYAYSGVGNEQFF
clone size: few
J gene: TRBJ2-1
V gene: TRBV6-5
D gene: TRBD2

CDR3 DNA: TGTGCCAGCAGCCAAGATCCCACTAGCGGGGGAGAGACCCAGTACTTC
CDR3 protein: CASSQDPTSGGETQYF
clone size: few
J gene: TRBJ2-5
V gene: TRBV4-2
D gene: TRBD2

CDR3 DNA: TGTGCCAGCAGTTTACCTAGCACAGATACGCAGTATTTT
CDR3 protein: CASSLPSTDTQYF
clone size: few
J gene: TRBJ2-3
V gene: TRBV27
D gene: -

CDR3 DNA: TGCGCCAGCAGCCCCGGGCCGGGACAAACCGACTCAGGGACCCAGTACTTC
CDR3 protein: CASSPGPGQTDSGTQYF
clone size: few
J gene: TRBJ2-5
V gene: TRBV4-1
D gene: -

CDR3 DNA: TGTGCCAGCAGCCTTGTAGCGGGGGGGCCTAATGAGCAGTTCTTC
CDR3 protein: CASSLVAGGPNEQFF
clone size: -
J gene: TRBJ2-1
V gene: TRBV7-9
D gene: TRBD2

CDR3 DNA: TGTGCCAGCAGTTACTCGGGCCCCCAGGGGGTATACACTGAAGCTTTCTTT
CDR3 protein: CASSYSGPQGVYTEAFF
clone size: -
J gene: TRBJ1-1
V gene: TRBV6-5
D gene: TRBD1

CDR3 DNA: TGTGCCAGCGGGCGGGGGAGAACTGAAGCTTTCTTT
CDR3 protein: CASGRGRTEAFF
clone size: -
J gene: TRBJ1-1
V gene: TRBV27
D gene: -

CDR3 DNA: TGTGCCAGCAGCCCAGGGACTAGCGGGACAGAGACCCAGTACTTC
CDR3 protein: CASSPGTSGTETQYF
clone size: -
J gene: TRBJ2-5
V gene: TRBV11-2
D gene: TRBD2

CDR3 DNA: TGTGCCAGCAGCTTAGGGGCGGGGGGATCGGAGACCCAGTACTTC
CDR3 protein: CASSLGAGGSETQYF
clone size: few
J gene: TRBJ2-5
V gene: TRBV7-2
D gene: TRBD2

CDR3 DNA: TGCGCCAGCAGCTTCGAGGGGCTGATAGGTGGCTACACCTTC
CDR3 protein: CASSFEGLIGGYTF
clone size: few
J gene: TRBJ1-2
V gene: TRBV5-1
D gene: -

CDR3 DNA: TGTGCCACCGGGACAGGGGGCTTTTCACCCCTCCACTTT
CDR3 protein: CATGTGGFSPLHF
clone size: few
J gene: TRBJ1-6
V gene: TRBV10-3
D gene: TRBD1

CDR3 DNA: TGTGCCAGCAGCTTTTTACAGGGGAAGACCCAGTACTTC
CDR3 protein: CASSFLQGKTQYF
clone size: -
J gene: TRBJ2-5
V gene: TRBV7-8
D gene: TRBD1

CDR3 DNA: TGCGCCAGCAGCTCGAGTTGGCTCACAGATACGCAGTATTTT
CDR3 protein: CASSSSWLTDTQYF
clone size: few
J gene: TRBJ2-3
V gene: TRBV5-1
D gene: -

CDR3 DNA: TGTGCCAGCGATTCGGAGTACCAAGAGACCCAGTACTTC
CDR3 protein: CASDSEYQETQYF
clone size: -
J gene: TRBJ2-5
V gene: TRBV25-1
D gene: -

CDR3 DNA: TGTGCCTGGAGGCAGGGGGCGGCGTCCGAGCAGTACTTC
CDR3 protein: CAWRQGAASEQYF
clone size: few
J gene: TRBJ2-7
V gene: TRBV30
D gene: TRBD1

CDR3 DNA: TGTGCCAGCAGTTACTCGTACTACAGGGCCAATTCACCCCTCCACTTT
CDR3 protein: CASSYSYYRANSPLHF
clone size: -
J gene: TRBJ1-6
V gene: TRBV6-5
D gene: -

CDR3 DNA: TGTGCCAGCAGTTCCCGGGCCGGATACTTCTTT
CDR3 protein: CASSSRAGYFF
clone size: few
J gene: TRBJ1-1
V gene: TRBV12-3/TRBV12-4
D gene: -

CDR3 DNA: TGTGCCAGCAGGACAGGGTCTCCTGGGGCCAACGTCCTGACTTTC
CDR3 protein: CASRTGSPGANVLTF
clone size: -
J gene: TRBJ2-6
V gene: TRBV7-9
D gene: TRBD1

CDR3 DNA: TGCGCCAGCAGCCAAGAGGGGGCAGGTGAGCAGTTCTTC
CDR3 protein: CASSQEGAGEQFF
clone size: few
J gene: TRBJ2-1
V gene: TRBV4-1
D gene: -

CDR3 DNA: TGTGCCAGCAGCTTGTGGTTAGCCAAAAACATTCAGTACTTC
CDR3 protein: CASSLWLAKNIQYF
clone size: few
J gene: TRBJ2-4
V gene: TRBV7-2
D gene: -

CDR3 DNA: TGTGCCAGCAGCCAATCGCTGGGCCAAGATAGCAATCAGCCCCAGCATTTT
CDR3 protein: CASSQSLGQDSNQPQHF
clone size: once
J gene: TRBJ1-5
V gene: TRBV16
D gene: -

CDR3 DNA: TGTGCCAGCAGCGTAGGCGGATTGAAGCAGACCCAGTACTTC
CDR3 protein: CASSVGGLKQTQYF
clone size: few
J gene: TRBJ2-5
V gene: TRBV9
D gene: -

CDR3 DNA: TGTGCCAGCAGCCCGGGGACTAGTGGAATAATATACTTC
CDR3 protein: CASSPGTSGIIYF
clone size: medium-sized
J gene: TRBJ2-4
V gene: TRBV4-2
D gene: TRBD2

CDR3 DNA: TGTGCCAGCAGCCCCGCTCGGGGACTAACTGAAGCTTTCTTT
CDR3 protein: CASSPARGLTEAFF
clone size: few
J gene: TRBJ1-1
V gene: TRBV12-3/TRBV12-4
D gene: -